This TCR beta chain is from a study of blood T cell repertoires in COVID-19. Study at large: From T cells, B-cell-depleted T cells, or PBMCs came the material, which was cDNA or gDNA.

The V gene lost 3 bases and the J gene lost 1 base, with 12 bases spanning the gap. Germline V gene sequence: CDR1 DFQATT, CDR2 SNEGSKA (reference sequence). The CDR3 runs to 14 residues. Symptom resolution, clearance, or two negative PCRs marked the recovered donors of Cohort 3. Per the original methods: Reference gene primer amplification gave estimated nucleated cell counts. Libraries were prepared by immunoSEQ multiplex PCR; TCRdb keeps only in-frame clonotypes and omits some of them. V and J calls and clone size follow that table, whereas D and trimming were derived from the DNA. The sample holds about 220,000 clones, about 79% seen once.

The chain links TRBV20-1 to TRBJ1-1; D may be TRBD1 (6 bases). The source of this sequence is a woman aged 60 to 75 who had recovered from COVID-19. Source material: PBMCs or T cells enriched from blood (not recorded which). This CDR3 reads CSASKTGKNTEAFF. The CDR3 nucleotides are TGCAGTGCTAGTAAGACAGGAAAGAACACTGAAGCTTTCTTT.